This TCR beta chain was sequenced during a study of CD8 T cells in Susac syndrome. A quantity of about 0.5 to 1 ug RNA underwent reverse transcription using random hexamers. TCRdb passed the immunoSEQ multiplex PCR reads through MiXCR, listing each CDR3 protein once. Altogether 140,000 or so distinct CDR3 sequences are present, 85% to 95% being singletons, with the ten largest covering around 0.12%. The CDR3 loop spans 14 amino acids. V trimming: 8 bases; J trimming: 2 bases; junction bases outside the gene matches: 6. The sequenced sample consisted of CD4+ T cells from PBMCs. The gene calls are TRBV12-3 or TRBV12-4 and TRBJ1-5, with 7 nucleotides matching TRBD1. The sequence was obtained from a human donor with multiple sclerosis. This CDR3 reads CASGGTGGNQPQHF. CDR3 coding DNA: TGTGCCAGCGGAGGCACAGGGGGCAATCAGCCCCAGCATTTT.